A single sample gave rise to the 2 T cell receptor beta chains below, sequenced in a study of neoadjuvant anti-PD-1 for oral cavity cancer. Sequenced by immunoSEQ multiplex PCR; TCRdb stores in-frame clones only, minus some. In the table there are 9,500 to 15,000 clones, 60% to 80% of which are singletons. The sequenced sample was tumor tissue, obtained before nivolumab (anti-PD-1) treatment. These receptors came from a person between 35 and 79 years old with oral cavity squamous cell carcinoma. The donor label of this sample is uncertain.

Relative to its sample, this clone is medium-sized. This chain uses TRBV16 with TRBJ1-4, with 8 bases matching TRBD1. CDR3 length: 13 amino acids. Losses at the gene ends were 4 bases for V and 8 bases for J; bases not matched to a gene: 3. The germline CDR1 and CDR2 sequences are KGHSY and FQNENV. Here the CDR3 DNA reads TGTGCCAGCAGCCCGGACAGGGTAGAAAAACTGTTTTTT. Protein sequence: CASSPDRVEKLFF.

The CDR3 nucleotides read TGCGCCAGCAGCCCTAGCGAGGTTTCTGCTCAAGAGACCCAGTACTTC. Its protein product is CASSPSEVSAQETQYF. V and J are TRBV4-1 and TRBJ2-5; maybe TRBD2 (6 bases). CDR1 MGHRA and CDR2 YSYEKL come from the germline V gene. The CDR3 has 16 residues. V lost 4 bases and J 2 bases, leaving 17 bases between the germline ends.